In this sample, the clone carrying this TCR beta chain turned up many times. Its matching antigen is unknown. Making use of molecular barcodes, quantitative 5'-RACE generated TCR beta libraries. TCRdb reprocessed the 5' RACE reads with MiXCR, giving one entry per CDR3 protein. The sample records approximately 250,000 distinct CDR3 sequences, approximately 7.6% being singletons. This CDR3 spans 15 amino acids. With 0 bases clipped from V and 4 bases from J, the junction kept 2 bases outside the gene matches. Germline V CDR1 and CDR2: SGHKS, YYEKEE (reference sequence). The source of the sample is a study of CD8 T cells in ankylosing spondylitis. Overall study findings and caveats: Typical of ankylosing spondylitis blood, it appeared, was a TCR beta motif of about eight highly homologous variants. Reactive arthritis synovial fluid and blood were previously reported to contain some motif variants.

The sequence came from a female donor with ankylosing spondylitis or in good health (not recorded which). This rearrangement joins TRBV5-5 to TRBJ2-3; the match to TRBD2 covers 10 bases. Sequenced: blood, either unsorted or a sorted T cell fraction (not recorded which). The CDR3 spells CASSLAGTSADTQYF. The CDR3 nucleotides read TGTGCCAGCAGCTTGGCCGGGACTAGCGCAGATACGCAGTATTTT.